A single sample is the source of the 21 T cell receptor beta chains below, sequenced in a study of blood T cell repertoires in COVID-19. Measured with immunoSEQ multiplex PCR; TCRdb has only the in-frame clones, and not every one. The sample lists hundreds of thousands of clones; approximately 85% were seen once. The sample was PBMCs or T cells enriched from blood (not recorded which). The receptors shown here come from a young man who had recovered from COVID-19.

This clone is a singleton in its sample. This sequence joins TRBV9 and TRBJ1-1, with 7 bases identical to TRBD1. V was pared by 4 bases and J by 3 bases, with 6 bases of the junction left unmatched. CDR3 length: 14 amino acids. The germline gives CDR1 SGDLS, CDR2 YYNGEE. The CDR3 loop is CASSPLTGDTEAFF. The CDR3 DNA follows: TGTGCCAGCAGCCCCCTAACAGGGGACACTGAAGCTTTCTTT.

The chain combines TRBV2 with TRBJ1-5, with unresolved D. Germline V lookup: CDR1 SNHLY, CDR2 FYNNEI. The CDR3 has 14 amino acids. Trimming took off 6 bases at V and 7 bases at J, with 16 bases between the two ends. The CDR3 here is CASRGRVDGQPQHF. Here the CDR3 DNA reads TGTGCCAGCAGGGGGAGGGTTGATGGGCAGCCCCAGCATTTT.

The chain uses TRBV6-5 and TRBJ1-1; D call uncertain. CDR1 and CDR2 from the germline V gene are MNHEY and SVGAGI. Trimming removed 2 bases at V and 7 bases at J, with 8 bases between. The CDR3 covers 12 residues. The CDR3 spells CASSYKNGEAFF. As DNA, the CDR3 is TGTGCCAGCAGTTACAAGAACGGTGAAGCTTTCTTT.

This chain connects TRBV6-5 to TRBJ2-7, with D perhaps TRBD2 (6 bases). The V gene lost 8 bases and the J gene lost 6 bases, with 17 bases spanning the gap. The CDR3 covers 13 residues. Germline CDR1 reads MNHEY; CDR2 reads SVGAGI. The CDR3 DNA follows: TGTGCCAGCCGTATCGGGGGAAGAGGCGAGCAGTACTTC. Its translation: CASRIGGRGEQYF.

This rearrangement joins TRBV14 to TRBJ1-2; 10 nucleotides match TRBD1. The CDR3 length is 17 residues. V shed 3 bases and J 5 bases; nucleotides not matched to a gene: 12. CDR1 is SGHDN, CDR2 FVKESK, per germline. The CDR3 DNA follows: TGTGCCAGCAGCCACAGCTCGACAGGGGGCGCAGGGTATGGCTACACCTTC. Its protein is CASSHSSTGGAGYGYTF.

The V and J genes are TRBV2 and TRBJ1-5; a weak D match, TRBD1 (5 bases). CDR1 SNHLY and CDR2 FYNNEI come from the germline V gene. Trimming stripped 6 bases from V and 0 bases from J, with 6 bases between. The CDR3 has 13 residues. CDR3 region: CASRQDSNQPQHF. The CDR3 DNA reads TGTGCCAGCAGACAGGATAGCAATCAGCCCCAGCATTTT.

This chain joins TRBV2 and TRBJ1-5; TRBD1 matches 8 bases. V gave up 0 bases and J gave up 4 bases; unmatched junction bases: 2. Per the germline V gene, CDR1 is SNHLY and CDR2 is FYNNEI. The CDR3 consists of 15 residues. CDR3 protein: CASSEARQGNQPQHF. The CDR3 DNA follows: TGTGCCAGCAGTGAAGCCCGACAGGGGAATCAGCCCCAGCATTTT. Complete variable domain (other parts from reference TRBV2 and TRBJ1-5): EPEVTQTPSHQVTQMGQEVILRCVPISNHLYFYWYRQILGQKVEFLVSFYNNEISEKSEIFDDQFSVERPDGSNFTLKIRSTKLEDSAMYFCASSEARQGNQPQHFGDGTRLSIL.

The CDR3 nucleotides read TGTGCCAGCAGCTCGGGACTAGCCCCAGATACGCAGTATTTT. Translation: CASSSGLAPDTQYF. The rearrangement joins TRBV11-2 to TRBJ2-3; 9 positions agree with TRBD2. Trimming took 4 bases from V and 4 from J; bases not matched to a gene: 3. Germline loops: CDR1 SGHAT, CDR2 FQNNGV. This CDR3 spans 14 amino acids. Full variable domain (rest looked up from reference TRBV11-2 and TRBJ2-3): EAGVAQSPRYKIIEKRQSVAFWCNPISGHATLYWYQQILGQGPKLLIQFQNNGVVDDSQLPKDRFSAERLKGVDSTLKIQPAKLEDSAVYLCASSSGLAPDTQYFGPGTRLTVL.

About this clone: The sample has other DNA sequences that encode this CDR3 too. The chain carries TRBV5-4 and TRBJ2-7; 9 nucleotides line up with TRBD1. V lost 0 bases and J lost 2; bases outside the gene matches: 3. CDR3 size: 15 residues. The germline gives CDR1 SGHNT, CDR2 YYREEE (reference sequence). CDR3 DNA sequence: TGTGCCAGCAGCTTGGGGGGACAGGGTGCCTACGAGCAGTACTTC. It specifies CASSLGGQGAYEQYF.

CDR3 residues: CASSLGTSIVADTQYF. The CDR3 DNA is TGTGCCAGCAGCTTAGGGACTAGCATCGTCGCAGATACGCAGTATTTT. V gene TRBV11-3 combines with J gene TRBJ2-3; 8 bases agree with TRBD2. V lost 1 base to trimming and J lost 4 bases; unmatched junction nucleotides: 7. CDR1 is SGHNT, CDR2 YENEEA, per germline. The CDR3 consists of 16 residues. The whole variable domain, remainder taken from reference TRBV11-3 and TRBJ2-3, is EAGVVQSPRYKIIEKKQPVAFWCNPISGHNTLYWYLQNLGQGPELLIRYENEEAVDDSQLPKDRFSAERLKGVDSTLKIQPAELGDSAVYLCASSLGTSIVADTQYFGPGTRLTVL.

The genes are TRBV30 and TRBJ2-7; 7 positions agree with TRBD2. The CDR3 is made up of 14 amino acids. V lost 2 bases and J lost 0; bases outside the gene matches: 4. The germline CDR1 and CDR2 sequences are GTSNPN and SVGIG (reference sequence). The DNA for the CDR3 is TGTGCCTGGAGTAGCGGGACTCCCTCCTACGAGCAGTACTTC. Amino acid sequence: CAWSSGTPSYEQYF.

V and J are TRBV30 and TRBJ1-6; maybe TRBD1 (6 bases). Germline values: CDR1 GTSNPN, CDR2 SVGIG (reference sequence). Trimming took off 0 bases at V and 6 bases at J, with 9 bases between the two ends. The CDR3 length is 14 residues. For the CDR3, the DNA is TGTGCCTGGAGTGTTACAGGGTTTAATTCACCCCTCCACTTT. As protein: CAWSVTGFNSPLHF.

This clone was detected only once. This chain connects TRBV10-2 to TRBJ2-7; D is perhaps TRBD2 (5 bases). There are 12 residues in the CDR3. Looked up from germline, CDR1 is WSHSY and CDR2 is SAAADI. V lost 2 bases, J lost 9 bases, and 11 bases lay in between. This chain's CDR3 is CASSEVSRGQYF. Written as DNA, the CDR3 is TGCGCCAGCAGTGAGGTCTCTCGGGGGCAGTACTTC.

The CDR3 loop is CASRSLAGGGETQYF. In DNA, the CDR3 is TGTGCCAGCCGATCGCTAGCGGGGGGCGGGGAGACCCAGTACTTC. The chain uses TRBV19 and TRBJ2-5; 11 bases map to TRBD2. Germline CDR1 and CDR2: LNHDA and SQIVND (reference sequence). This CDR3 spans 15 amino acids. V trimming: 9 bases; J trimming: 5 bases; junction bases outside the gene matches: 11.

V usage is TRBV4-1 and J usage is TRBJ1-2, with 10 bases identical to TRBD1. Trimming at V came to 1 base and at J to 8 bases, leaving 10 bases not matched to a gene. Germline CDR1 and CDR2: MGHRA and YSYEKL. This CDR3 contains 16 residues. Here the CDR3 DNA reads TGCGCCAGCAGCCAAGGTCCGGGACAGGGGAATAGCGGCTACACCTTC. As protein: CASSQGPGQGNSGYTF.

CDR3 nucleotides: TGTGCCAGCCGTTCATCTGGGGCCAACGTCCTGACTTTC. Translation: CASRSSGANVLTF. This chain joins TRBV6-5 and TRBJ2-6, with D uncertain. The CDR3 spans 13 residues. CDR1 and CDR2 (germline): MNHEY, SVGAGI. V shed 8 bases and J shed 1 base, with 6 bases lying between them.

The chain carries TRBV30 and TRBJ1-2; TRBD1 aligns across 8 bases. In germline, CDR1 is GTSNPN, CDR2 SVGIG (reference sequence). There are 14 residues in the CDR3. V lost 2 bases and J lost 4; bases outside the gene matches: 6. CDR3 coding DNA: TGTGCCTGGAGTACGCCGGGACAGGTCTATGGCTACACCTTC. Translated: CAWSTPGQVYGYTF. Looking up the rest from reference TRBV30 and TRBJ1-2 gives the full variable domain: SQTIHQWPATLVQPVGSPLSLECTVEGTSNPNLYWYRQAAGRGLQLLFYSVGIGQISSEVPQNLSASRPQDRQFILSSKKLLLSDSGFYLCAWSTPGQVYGYTFGSGTRLTVV.

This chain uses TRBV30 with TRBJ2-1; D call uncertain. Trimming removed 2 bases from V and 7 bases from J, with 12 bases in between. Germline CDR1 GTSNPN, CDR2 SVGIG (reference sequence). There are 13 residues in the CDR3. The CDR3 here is CAWSPSSFNEQFF. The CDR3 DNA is TGTGCCTGGAGTCCTTCCTCCTTTAATGAGCAGTTCTTC.

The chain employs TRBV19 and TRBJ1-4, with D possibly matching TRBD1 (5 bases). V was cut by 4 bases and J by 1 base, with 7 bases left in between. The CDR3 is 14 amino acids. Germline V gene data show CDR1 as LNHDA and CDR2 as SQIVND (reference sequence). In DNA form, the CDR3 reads TGTGCCAGTAGTACGACAGTAACTAATGAAAAACTGTTTTTT. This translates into CASSTTVTNEKLFF.

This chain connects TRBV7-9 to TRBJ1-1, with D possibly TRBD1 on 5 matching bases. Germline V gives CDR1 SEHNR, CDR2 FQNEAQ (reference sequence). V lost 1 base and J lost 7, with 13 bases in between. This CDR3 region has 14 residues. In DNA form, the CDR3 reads TGTGCCAGCAGCTTAGTAGATCGGCAGGGTGAAGCTTTCTTT. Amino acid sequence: CASSLVDRQGEAFF.

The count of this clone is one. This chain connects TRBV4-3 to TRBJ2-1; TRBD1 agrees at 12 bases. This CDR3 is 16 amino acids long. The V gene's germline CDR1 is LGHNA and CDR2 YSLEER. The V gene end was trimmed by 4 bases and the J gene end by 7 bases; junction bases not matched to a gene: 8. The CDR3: CASSPAGDRGRNEQFF. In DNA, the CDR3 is TGCGCCAGCAGCCCTGCAGGGGACAGGGGGCGAAATGAGCAGTTCTTC.